These T cell receptor beta chains were read from a single sample in a study of Ad26.COV2.S vaccination and SARS-CoV-2 variants. TCRdb keeps only in-frame clones here, not all; method: immunoSEQ multiplex PCR. The top ten clones hold 12% of a sample with under 550,000 clones, around nine tenths of them seen once. This specimen consisted of peripheral blood, obtained in a trial of Ad26.COV2.S vaccine versus placebo. These receptors were taken from a person between 18 and 60 years old who received the Ad26.COV2.S COVID-19 vaccine or a placebo. Both conserved end residues are part of each CDR3. D genes are given only for firm matches. Clone size is stated in some rows and not others, as once, few, many or a class when expanded.

CDR3 protein	CDR3 DNA	clone size	CDR3 length	V gene	J gene	D gene
CAGGEPGGETQYF	TGTGCCGGGGGGGAACCAGGAGGAGAGACCCAGTACTTC	-	13	TRBV5-4	TRBJ2-5	TRBD2
CASSLGVSAGNTIYF	TGTGCCAGCAGCTTAGGGGTCAGTGCAGGAAACACCATATATTTT	-	15	TRBV7-2	TRBJ1-3	-
CASHEGGVTEAFF	TGTGCCAGCCATGAGGGGGGGGTCACTGAAGCTTTCTTT	-	13	TRBV18	TRBJ1-1	-
CASSIGTGGTEAFF	TGTGCCAGTAGTATAGGGACAGGGGGCACTGAAGCTTTCTTT	-	14	TRBV19	TRBJ1-1	TRBD1
CASSRGQTYEQYF	TGTGCCAGCAGCCGGGGACAGACCTACGAGCAGTACTTC	-	13	TRBV5-4	TRBJ2-7	TRBD1
CASSGRRDKPYEQYF	TGTGCCAGCAGCGGAAGGCGCGACAAACCCTACGAGCAGTACTTC	-	15	TRBV9	TRBJ2-7	-
CASSGPGQGNEKLFF	TGCGCCAGCAGTGGACCGGGACAGGGTAATGAAAAACTGTTTTTT	-	15	TRBV2	TRBJ1-4	TRBD1
CASSLGTGQDLYEQYF	TGCGCCAGCAGCTTGGGAACGGGACAGGATCTATACGAGCAGTACTTC	-	16	TRBV5-1	TRBJ2-7	TRBD1
CASSLIFHRGPASDTQYF	TGTGCCAGCAGCTTAATCTTTCACAGGGGGCCGGCTAGCGATACGCAGTATTTT	-	18	TRBV7-2	TRBJ2-3	TRBD1
CAISHSGSGTDTQYF	TGTGCCATCAGTCATAGCGGGAGTGGCACAGATACGCAGTATTTT	-	15	TRBV10-3	TRBJ2-3	TRBD2
CASSQRDRENYGYTF	TGTGCCAGCAGCCAAAGGGACAGGGAGAACTATGGCTACACCTTC	-	15	TRBV5-6	TRBJ1-2	TRBD1
CATSFSQRGYNEQFF	TGTGCCACCAGCTTTTCACAAAGGGGATACAATGAGCAGTTCTTC	-	15	TRBV15	TRBJ2-1	-
CASSLMGKLAGVNTQYF	TGCGCCAGCAGCTTGATGGGTAAACTAGCGGGAGTCAATACGCAGTATTTT	-	17	TRBV5-1	TRBJ2-3	TRBD2
CASSEGTTGELFF	TGTGCCAGCAGTGAAGGAACCACCGGGGAGCTGTTTTTT	-	13	TRBV25-1	TRBJ2-2	-
CASIVWAGGYEQYF	TGTGCCAGCATAGTGTGGGCAGGAGGCTACGAGCAGTACTTC	-	14	TRBV2	TRBJ2-7	-
CASSQAAGMYEQYF	TGCGCCAGCAGCCAAGCTGCGGGAATGTACGAGCAGTACTTC	-	14	TRBV4-1	TRBJ2-7	-
CSAPIGGELFF	TGCAGTGCCCCCATAGGCGGGGAGCTGTTTTTT	-	11	TRBV20-1	TRBJ2-2	-
CASSPLVGLPNTIYF	TGTGCCAGCAGCCCCTTGGTGGGTCTCCCAAACACCATATATTTT	-	15	TRBV7-9	TRBJ1-3	-
CASSQRGLGEKLFF	TGTGCCAGCAGCCAACGGGGGCTCGGCGAAAAACTGTTTTTT	-	14	TRBV3-1/TRBV3-2	TRBJ1-4	-
CASSRGLAGDNEQFF	TGTGCCAGCAGCAGAGGACTAGCGGGAGACAATGAGCAGTTCTTC	-	15	TRBV7-9	TRBJ2-1	TRBD2
CATSRETHARGGYTF	TGTGCCACCAGCAGGGAGACCCACGCTCGTGGTGGCTACACCTTC	-	15	TRBV15	TRBJ1-2	-
CASSPGLAGTDTQYF	TGTGCCAGCTCACCGGGACTAGCGGGGACAGATACGCAGTATTTT	-	15	TRBV18	TRBJ2-3	TRBD2
CASSVTGGFSGANVLTF	TGTGCCAGCAGCGTAACAGGGGGCTTCTCTGGGGCCAACGTCCTGACTTTC	-	17	TRBV9	TRBJ2-6	TRBD1
CASSSSYTPDGYTF	TGTGCCAGCAGTTCCAGTTATACCCCCGATGGCTACACCTTC	-	14	TRBV6-5	TRBJ1-2	-
CAWSRPRDNYGYTF	TGTGCCTGGAGTAGGCCCAGGGATAACTATGGCTACACCTTC	-	14	TRBV30	TRBJ1-2	-
CASSTRDYYGYTF	TGTGCCAGCAGCACGCGGGATTATTATGGCTACACCTTC	-	13	TRBV7-8	TRBJ1-2	-
CASKAFVRDGYGYTF	TGTGCCAGCAAAGCCTTTGTCCGGGACGGTTATGGCTACACCTTC	-	15	TRBV27	TRBJ1-2	-
CAWGGQGLGNQPQHF	TGTGCCTGGGGTGGACAGGGGTTGGGCAATCAGCCCCAGCATTTT	-	15	TRBV30	TRBJ1-5	TRBD1
CASSQHNEQFF	TGTGCCAGCAGCCAACACAATGAGCAGTTCTTC	-	11	TRBV14	TRBJ2-1	-
CASSSSGLAGSETQYF	TGTGCCAGCAGCAGTTCGGGACTAGCGGGATCAGAGACCCAGTACTTC	-	16	TRBV5-4	TRBJ2-5	TRBD2
CAWSVQGYQPQHF	TGTGCCTGGAGTGTACAGGGTTATCAGCCCCAGCATTTT	-	13	TRBV30	TRBJ1-5	-
CASSQDPGLAGYGELFF	TGCGCCAGCAGCCAAGACCCGGGACTAGCGGGATACGGGGAGCTGTTTTTT	few	17	TRBV4-1	TRBJ2-2	TRBD2
CASSSIAGKKGDTQYF	TGCGCCAGCAGCTCCATAGCGGGAAAGAAGGGAGATACGCAGTATTTT	-	16	TRBV5-1	TRBJ2-3	TRBD2
CASSPGGIGLETQYF	TGTGCCAGCAGCCCGGGGGGCATCGGATTGGAGACCCAGTACTTC	-	15	TRBV11-2	TRBJ2-5	-
CASSFSAGGSYEQYF	TGTGCCAGCAGTTTCTCTGCGGGGGGGTCCTACGAGCAGTACTTC	once	15	TRBV27	TRBJ2-7	TRBD2
CASSLGGRSDTQYF	TGTGCCAGCAGCTTAGGAGGCCGGAGCGATACGCAGTATTTT	-	14	TRBV11-1	TRBJ2-3	-
CASRGENSYEQYF	TGTGCCAGCAGGGGCGAGAACTCCTACGAGCAGTACTTC	-	13	TRBV5-4	TRBJ2-7	-
CASSVAGWDEQFF	TGTGCCAGCAGCGTAGCAGGGTGGGATGAGCAGTTCTTC	few	13	TRBV9	TRBJ2-1	-
CASSEPGWTPREQYF	TGTGCCAGCAGCGAGCCAGGATGGACGCCTCGGGAGCAGTACTTC	once	15	TRBV6-2/TRBV6-3	TRBJ2-7	-
CASSPHRGRGDSEQYF	TGTGCCAGCAGCCCTCACAGGGGGCGCGGGGATAGCGAGCAGTACTTC	-	16	TRBV7-9	TRBJ2-7	TRBD1
CASGLVGGRYNQPQHF	TGTGCTAGTGGTTTGGTGGGGGGACGCTACAATCAGCCCCAGCATTTT	-	16	TRBV12-5	TRBJ1-5	-
CASSSNLGQTYEQYF	TGTGCCAGCAGCTCTAATCTCGGGCAGACCTACGAGCAGTACTTC	-	15	TRBV6-5	TRBJ2-7	-
CASSYFLAGDDEQFF	TGTGCCAGCAGTTACTTCCTAGCGGGAGACGATGAGCAGTTCTTC	once	15	TRBV6-5	TRBJ2-1	TRBD2
CATSGVDEQFF	TGTGCCACATCCGGGGTAGACGAGCAGTTCTTC	once	11	TRBV30	TRBJ2-1	-
CASSGTGVLYGYTF	TGTGCCAGCAGCGGTACCGGGGTCCTCTATGGCTACACCTTC	-	14	TRBV11-2	TRBJ1-2	-
CASSQGVRTEAFF	TGCGCCAGCAGCCAAGGGGTCCGGACTGAAGCTTTCTTT	-	13	TRBV4-1	TRBJ1-1	-
CASSLFSGVRTGELFF	TGTGCCAGCAGCTTGTTTAGCGGGGTTCGCACCGGGGAGCTGTTTTTT	-	16	TRBV5-8	TRBJ2-2	TRBD2
CASSIFTQVPGELFF	TGTGCCAGTAGTATATTCACACAGGTTCCCGGGGAGCTGTTTTTT	-	15	TRBV19	TRBJ2-2	-
CASSRTGANTGELFF	TGTGCCAGCAGTCGTACGGGAGCAAACACCGGGGAGCTGTTTTTT	-	15	TRBV5-5	TRBJ2-2	-
CAISESGRVDGYTF	TGTGCCATCAGTGAGTCGGGCAGGGTCGATGGCTACACCTTC	-	14	TRBV10-3	TRBJ1-2	-
CASSLYGSRVVTGELFF	TGTGCCAGCAGCTTATATGGTAGCAGGGTGGTCACCGGGGAGCTGTTTTTT	-	17	TRBV11-2	TRBJ2-2	-
CASSEAVGQGATNEKLFF	TGTGCCAGCAGTGAAGCCGTAGGACAGGGGGCAACTAATGAAAAACTGTTTTTT	-	18	TRBV2	TRBJ1-4	TRBD1
CASSRKQGANYGYTF	TGTGCCAGCAGTCGAAAACAGGGGGCGAACTATGGCTACACCTTC	once	15	TRBV6-5	TRBJ1-2	TRBD1
CAITADTNYGYTF	TGTGCCATCACCGCCGATACAAACTATGGCTACACCTTC	-	13	TRBV10-3	TRBJ1-2	-
CASSAAGNYGYTF	TGTGCCAGCAGTGCGGCAGGGAACTATGGCTACACCTTC	-	13	TRBV2	TRBJ1-2	-